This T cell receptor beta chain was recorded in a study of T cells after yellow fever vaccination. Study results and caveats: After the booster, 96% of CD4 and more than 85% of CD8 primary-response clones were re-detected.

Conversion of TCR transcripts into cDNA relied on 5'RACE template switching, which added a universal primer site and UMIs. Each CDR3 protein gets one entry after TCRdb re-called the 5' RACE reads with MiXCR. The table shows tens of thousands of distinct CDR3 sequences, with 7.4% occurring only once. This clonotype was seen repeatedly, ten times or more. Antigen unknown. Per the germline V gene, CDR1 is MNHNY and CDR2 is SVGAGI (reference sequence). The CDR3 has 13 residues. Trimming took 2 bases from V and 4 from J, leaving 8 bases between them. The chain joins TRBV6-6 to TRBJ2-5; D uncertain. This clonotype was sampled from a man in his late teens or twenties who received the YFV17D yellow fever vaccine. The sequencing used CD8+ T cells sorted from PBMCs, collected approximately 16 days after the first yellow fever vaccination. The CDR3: CASSYTPGETQYF. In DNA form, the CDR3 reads TGTGCCAGCAGTTACACCCCGGGAGAGACCCAGTACTTC.